Each of the 8 T cell receptor beta chains below was sequenced from the same sample in a study of CD8 T cells in Susac syndrome. Roughly 0.45 to 1 ug RNA was reverse transcribed with random hexamers. Using its own MiXCR run on the immunoSEQ multiplex PCR reads, TCRdb lists one record per CDR3 protein. The data show fewer than 200,000 distinct CDR3 sequences, roughly 94% seen once. Sequenced sample: CD4+ T cells from PBMCs. The receptors derive from a human donor with Susac syndrome.

The chain combines TRBV6-9 with TRBJ2-1; D may be TRBD2 (5 bases). The CDR3 has 13 residues. Germline V gene data show CDR1 as MNHGY and CDR2 as SVAAGI. The CDR3 here is CAAAATSYNEQFF. CDR3 DNA sequence: TGTGCAGCGGCTGCGACCTCCTACAATGAGCAGTTCTTC.

Worth noting for this clonotype: One junction end disagrees with the germline gene, perhaps due to a read error. V is TRBV20-1 and J is TRBJ2-5; tentative D call: TRBD2 (5 bases). The CDR3 sequence is 12 residues long. Germline loops: CDR1 DFQATT, CDR2 SNEGSKA (reference sequence). CDR3 region: CSARGPGETQYF. The CDR3 DNA follows: TGCAGTGCCAGAGGGCCGGGGGAGACCCAGTACTTC.

This chain joins TRBV27 and TRBJ1-6; D is possibly TRBD1 (5 bases). Trimming cost V 4 bases and J 7 bases, with 8 bases left between them. CDR1 and CDR2 from the germline V gene are MNHEY and SMNVEV (reference sequence). The CDR3 has 13 amino acids. The CDR3 DNA reads as TGTGCCAGCAGTTGGGGGGTCAATTCACCCCTCCACTTT. It encodes CASSWGVNSPLHF.

The chain joins TRBV20-1 to TRBJ2-7; 7 nucleotides match TRBD1. There are 13 residues in the CDR3. Looked up from germline, CDR1 is DFQATT and CDR2 is SNEGSKA (reference sequence). V shed 4 bases, J shed 3 bases, and the junction held 6 bases outside the gene matches. The CDR3 loop is CSATGTDIYEQYF. CDR3 in DNA: TGCAGTGCTACCGGGACAGACATCTACGAGCAGTACTTC.

This chain connects TRBV9 to TRBJ1-5; a possible D gene is TRBD1 (5 bases). V was pared by 4 bases and J by 3 bases, with 17 bases between. The germline CDR1 and CDR2 sequences are SGDLS and YYNGEE. This CDR3 comprises 16 residues. CDR3 in DNA: TGTGCCAGCAGCCCGGGGACGGGGAGGGTCAATCAGCCCCAGCATTTT. Its translation is CASSPGTGRVNQPQHF.

Concerning this clonotype itself: One end of the junction does not line up with germline, which may come from a read error. The chain uses TRBV7-2 and TRBJ1-6; D might be TRBD1 (5 bases). The CDR3 extends over 16 amino acids. Germline CDR1 reads SGHTA; CDR2 reads FQGNSA. CDR3 DNA: TGTGCCGGCAGCTTACGGGGGGAAGGGAAAGGTTCACCCCTCCACTTT. Translation gives CAGSLRGEGKGSPLHF.

The chain is built from TRBV3-1 and TRBJ1-3; TRBD1 matches at 9 bases. Germline V gene lookup returns CDR1 LGHDT and CDR2 YNNKEL (reference sequence). Trimming removed 3 bases from V and 3 bases from J; junction bases left unmatched: 9. CDR3 size: 17 residues. For the CDR3, the DNA is TGTGCCAGCAGCCAGGGGGACAGGGCTTCAATTGGAAACACCATATATTTT. Its translation: CASSQGDRASIGNTIYF.

The rearrangement links TRBV2 to TRBJ1-1; D perhaps matches TRBD1 (6 bases). V was clipped by 8 bases and J by 4 bases, with 11 bases between them. Germline lookup yields CDR1 SNHLY and CDR2 FYNNEI. This CDR3 has 12 amino acids. DNA for the CDR3: TGTGCCAGCGCTACAGGGAGCACTGAAGCTTTCTTT. Translation: CASATGSTEAFF.